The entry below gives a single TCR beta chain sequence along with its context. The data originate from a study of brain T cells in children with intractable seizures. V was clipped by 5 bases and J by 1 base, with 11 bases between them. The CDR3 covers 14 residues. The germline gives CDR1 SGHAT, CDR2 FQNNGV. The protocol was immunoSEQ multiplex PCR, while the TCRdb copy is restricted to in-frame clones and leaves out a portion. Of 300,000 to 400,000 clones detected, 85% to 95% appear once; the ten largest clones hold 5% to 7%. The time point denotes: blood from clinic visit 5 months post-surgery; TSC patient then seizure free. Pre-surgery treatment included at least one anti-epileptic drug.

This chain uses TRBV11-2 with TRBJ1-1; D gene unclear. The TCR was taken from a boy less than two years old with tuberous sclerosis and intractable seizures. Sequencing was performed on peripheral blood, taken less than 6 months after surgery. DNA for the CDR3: TGTGCCAGCAGCCTAACCCCAGGGAACACTGAAGCTTTCTTT. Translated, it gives CASSLTPGNTEAFF.